This TCR beta chain was sequenced for a study of T cells in Graves' hyperthyroidism and ophthalmopathy. Using 9.5 to 10 ml of fresh peripheral blood, PBMCs were prepared. It was RNA transcripts that yielded the amplified TCR beta CDR3 regions. In the first-round RT-PCR of the TCR CDR3, the HTBI primer set was used. TCRdb re-analysed the multiplex PCR reads in MiXCR, keeping a single row per CDR3 protein. The sample has some 250,000 distinct CDR3 sequences; roughly 15% are singletons. This clonotype was counted at least ten times. The junction departs from the called germline gene at one end, perhaps through a read error. Germline CDR1 reads ENHRY; CDR2 reads SYGVKD. CDR3 length equals 16 residues.

The TCR originated in a woman in her 40s with Graves' hyperthyroidism that later progressed to Graves' ophthalmopathy. The gene calls are TRBV10-3 and TRBJ2-1; D might be TRBD1 (6 bases). Sequenced material: blood. CDR3 region: CAISGRTGSSYNGQFF. CDR3 DNA: TGTGCCATCAGTGGCCGAACAGGGAGCTCCTACAATGGGCAGTTCTTC.